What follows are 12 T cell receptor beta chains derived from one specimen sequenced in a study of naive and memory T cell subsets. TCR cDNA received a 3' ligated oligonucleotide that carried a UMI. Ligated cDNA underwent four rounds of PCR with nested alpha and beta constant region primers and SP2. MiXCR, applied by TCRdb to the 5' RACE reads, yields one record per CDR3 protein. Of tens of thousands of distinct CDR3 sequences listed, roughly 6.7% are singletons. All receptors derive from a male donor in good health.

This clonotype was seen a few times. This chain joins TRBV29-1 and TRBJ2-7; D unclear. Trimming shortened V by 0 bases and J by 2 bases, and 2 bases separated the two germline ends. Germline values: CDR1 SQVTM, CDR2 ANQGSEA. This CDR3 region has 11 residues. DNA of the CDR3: TGCAGCGTTGAAGAAGCCTACGAGCAGTACTTC. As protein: CSVEEAYEQYF.

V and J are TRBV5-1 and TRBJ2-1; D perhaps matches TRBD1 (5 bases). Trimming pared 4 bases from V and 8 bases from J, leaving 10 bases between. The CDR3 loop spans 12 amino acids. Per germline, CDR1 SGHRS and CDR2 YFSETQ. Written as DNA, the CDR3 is TGCGCCAGCAGCCCGATCAGGGATGAGCAGTTCTTC. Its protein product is CASSPIRDEQFF.

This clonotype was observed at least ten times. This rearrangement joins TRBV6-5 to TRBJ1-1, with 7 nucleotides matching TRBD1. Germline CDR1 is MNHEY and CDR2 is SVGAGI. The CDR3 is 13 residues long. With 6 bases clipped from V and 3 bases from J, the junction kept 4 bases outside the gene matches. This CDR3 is CASRDRAYTEAFF. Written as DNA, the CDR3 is TGTGCCAGCAGAGACAGGGCATACACTGAAGCTTTCTTT.

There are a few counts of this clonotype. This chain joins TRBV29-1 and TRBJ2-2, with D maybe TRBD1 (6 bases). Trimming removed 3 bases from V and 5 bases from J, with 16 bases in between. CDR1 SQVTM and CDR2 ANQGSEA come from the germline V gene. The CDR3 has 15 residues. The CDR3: CSVDLQGVGTGELFF. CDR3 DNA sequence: TGCAGCGTTGACTTACAGGGAGTCGGTACCGGGGAGCTGTTTTTT.

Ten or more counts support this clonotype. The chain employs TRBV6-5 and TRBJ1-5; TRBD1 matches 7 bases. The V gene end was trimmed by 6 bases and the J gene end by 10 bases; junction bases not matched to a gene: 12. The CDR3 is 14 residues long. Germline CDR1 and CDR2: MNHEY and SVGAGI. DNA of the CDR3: TGTGCCAGCAGAGTCGATTACCGGGACAGACCCCAGCATTTT. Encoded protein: CASRVDYRDRPQHF.

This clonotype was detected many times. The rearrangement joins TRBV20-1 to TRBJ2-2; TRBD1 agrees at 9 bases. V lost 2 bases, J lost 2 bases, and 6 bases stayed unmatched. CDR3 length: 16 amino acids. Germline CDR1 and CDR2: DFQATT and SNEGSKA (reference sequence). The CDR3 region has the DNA TGCAGTGCTAGAAGCCGGACAGGGGCTAACACCGGGGAGCTGTTTTTT. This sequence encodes CSARSRTGANTGELFF.

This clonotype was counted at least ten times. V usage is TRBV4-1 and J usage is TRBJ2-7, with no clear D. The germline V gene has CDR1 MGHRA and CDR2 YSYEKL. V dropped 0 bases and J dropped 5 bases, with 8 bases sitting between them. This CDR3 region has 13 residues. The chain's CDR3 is CASSQDEVHEQYF. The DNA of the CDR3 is TGCGCCAGCAGCCAAGATGAAGTTCACGAGCAGTACTTC.

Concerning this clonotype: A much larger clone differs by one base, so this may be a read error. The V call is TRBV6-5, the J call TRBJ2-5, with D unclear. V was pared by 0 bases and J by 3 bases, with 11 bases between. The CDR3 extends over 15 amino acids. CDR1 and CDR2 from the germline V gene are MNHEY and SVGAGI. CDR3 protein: CASSYSKWFEETQYF. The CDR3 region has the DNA TGTGCCAGCAGTTACTCGAAGTGGTTCGAAGAGACCCAGTACTTC.

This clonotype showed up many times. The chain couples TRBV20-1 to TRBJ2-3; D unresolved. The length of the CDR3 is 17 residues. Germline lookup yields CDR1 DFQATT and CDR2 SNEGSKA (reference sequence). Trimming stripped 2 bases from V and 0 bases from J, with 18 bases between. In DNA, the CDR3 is TGCAGTGCTAGATCAGTCAACCGGCATGTTAGCACAGATACGCAGTATTTT. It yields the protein CSARSVNRHVSTDTQYF.

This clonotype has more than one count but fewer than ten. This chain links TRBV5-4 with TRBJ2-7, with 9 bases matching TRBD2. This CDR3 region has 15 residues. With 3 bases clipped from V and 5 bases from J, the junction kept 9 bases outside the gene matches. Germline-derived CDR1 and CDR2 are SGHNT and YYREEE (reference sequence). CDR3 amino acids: CASSSRGGLANEQYF. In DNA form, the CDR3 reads TGTGCCAGCAGCTCACGGGGGGGACTAGCTAACGAGCAGTACTTC.

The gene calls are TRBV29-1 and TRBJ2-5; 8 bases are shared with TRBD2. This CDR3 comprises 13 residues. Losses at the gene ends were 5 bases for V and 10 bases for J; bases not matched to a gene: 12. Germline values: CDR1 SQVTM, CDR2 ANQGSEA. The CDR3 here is CSVLGLGLRGQYF. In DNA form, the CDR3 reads TGCAGCGTTTTGGGACTAGGACTAAGGGGCCAGTACTTC.

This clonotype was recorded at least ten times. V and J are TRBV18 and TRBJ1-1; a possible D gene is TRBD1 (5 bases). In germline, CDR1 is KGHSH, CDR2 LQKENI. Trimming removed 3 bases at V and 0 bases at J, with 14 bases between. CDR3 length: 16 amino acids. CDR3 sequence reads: CASSPEAGTMNTEAFF. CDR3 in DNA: TGTGCCAGCTCACCTGAGGCTGGGACGATGAACACTGAAGCTTTCTTT.